This T cell receptor beta chain was documented in a study of CD8 T cells in ankylosing spondylitis. V lost 5 bases, J lost 6 bases, and 4 bases stayed unmatched. The CDR3 length is 14 residues. Germline CDR1 and CDR2: SGHRS and YFSETQ. This clonotype was recorded many times. TCRdb re-analysed the 5' RACE reads in MiXCR, keeping a single row per CDR3 protein. Of 200,000 to 250,000 distinct CDR3 sequences listed, roughly 10% are singletons. Sequencing used blood, either unsorted or a sorted T cell fraction (not recorded which). The V and J genes are TRBV5-1 and TRBJ2-1; TRBD2 aligns across 11 bases. The TCR sequence derives from a male donor with ankylosing spondylitis or in good health (not recorded which). The CDR3 nucleotides are TGCGCCAGCAGTTCGACTAGCGGGGCCAATGAGCAGTTCTTC. This codes for CASSSTSGANEQFF.